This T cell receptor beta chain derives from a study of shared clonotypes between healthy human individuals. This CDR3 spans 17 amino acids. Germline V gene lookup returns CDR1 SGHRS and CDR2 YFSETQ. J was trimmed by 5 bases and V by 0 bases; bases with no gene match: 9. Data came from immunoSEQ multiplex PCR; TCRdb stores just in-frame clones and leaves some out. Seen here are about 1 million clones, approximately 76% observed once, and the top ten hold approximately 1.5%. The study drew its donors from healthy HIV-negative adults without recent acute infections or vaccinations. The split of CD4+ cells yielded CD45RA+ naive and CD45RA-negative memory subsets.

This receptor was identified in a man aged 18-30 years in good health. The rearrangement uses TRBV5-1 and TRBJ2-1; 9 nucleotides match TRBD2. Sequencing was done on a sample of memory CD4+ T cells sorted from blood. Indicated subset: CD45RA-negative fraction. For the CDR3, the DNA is TGCGCCAGCAGCTTGGTGCTAGCGGGAAGGTTTAACAATGAGCAGTTCTTC. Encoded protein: CASSLVLAGRFNNEQFF.